This TCR beta chain came from a study of blood T cell repertoires in COVID-19. Study details: Acute and convalescent COVID-19 samples came from the United States, Italy and Spain. The cDNA or gDNA used as material had been derived from T cells, B-cell-depleted T cells, or PBMCs.

With 0 bases removed from V and 6 bases from J, the gap between germline ends came to 12 bases. Per the germline V gene, CDR1 is SGDLS and CDR2 is YYNGEE. The CDR3 is 15 residues long. Original analysis: Quantification of nucleated cells was approximated via reference gene primer amplification. The method was immunoSEQ multiplex PCR; TCRdb's version includes in-frame clones alone and lacks a portion of them. The V and J calls and clone size were taken over from that table, and D and trimming were inferred from the DNA. There are some 150,000 clones in the sample; roughly 88% occur only once, and around 9.8% lies in the top ten.

The sequencing sample was made of peripheral blood. The receptor was isolated from a woman between 45 and 65 years old with acute or convalescent COVID-19. The chain combines TRBV9 with TRBJ2-2; tentatively, D is TRBD1 (6 bases). The CDR3 loop reads CASSVGGEGAGELFF. In DNA form, the CDR3 reads TGTGCCAGCAGCGTAGGAGGCGAGGGGGCCGGGGAGCTGTTTTTT. Using reference TRBV9 and TRBJ2-2 for the parts outside the CDR3, the full variable domain is DSGVTQTPKHLITATGQRVTLRCSPRSGDLSVYWYQQSLDQGLQFLIQYYNGEERAKGNILERFSAQQFPDLHSELNLSSLELGDSALYFCASSVGGEGAGELFFGEGSRLTVL.